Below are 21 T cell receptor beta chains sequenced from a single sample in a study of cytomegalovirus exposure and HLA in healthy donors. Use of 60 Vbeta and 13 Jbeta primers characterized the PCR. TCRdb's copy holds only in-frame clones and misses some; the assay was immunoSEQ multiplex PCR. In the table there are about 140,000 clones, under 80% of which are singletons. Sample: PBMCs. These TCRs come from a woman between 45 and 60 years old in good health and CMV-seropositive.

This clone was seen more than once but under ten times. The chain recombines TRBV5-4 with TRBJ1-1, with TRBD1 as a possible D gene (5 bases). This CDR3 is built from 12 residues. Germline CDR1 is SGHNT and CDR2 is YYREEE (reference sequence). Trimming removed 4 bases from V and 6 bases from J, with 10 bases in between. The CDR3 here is CASSTYRSEAFF. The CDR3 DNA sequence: TGTGCCAGCAGCACGTACAGGTCTGAAGCTTTCTTT.

The CDR3 sequence is CASNIRGGKVSPLHF. Here the CDR3 DNA reads TGTGCCAGTAACATCCGCGGGGGGAAGGTGTCACCCCTCCACTTT. The V call is TRBV19, the J call TRBJ1-6, with D tentatively TRBD1 (5 bases). This CDR3 comprises 15 residues. From germline, CDR1 is LNHDA and CDR2 SQIVND (reference sequence). V dropped 7 bases and J dropped 10 bases, with 20 bases sitting between them.

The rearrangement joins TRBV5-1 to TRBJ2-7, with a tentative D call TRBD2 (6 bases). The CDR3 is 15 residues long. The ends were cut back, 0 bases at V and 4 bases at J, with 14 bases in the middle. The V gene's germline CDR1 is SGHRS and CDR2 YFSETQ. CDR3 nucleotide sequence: TGCGCCAGCAGCTTGGAAGGGTCGGGGGAATACGAGCAGTACTTC. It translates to CASSLEGSGEYEQYF. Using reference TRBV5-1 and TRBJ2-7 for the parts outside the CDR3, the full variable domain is KAGVTQTPRYLIKTRGQQVTLSCSPISGHRSVSWYQQTPGQGLQFLFEYFSETQRNKGNFPGRFSGRQFSNSRSEMNVSTLELGDSALYLCASSLEGSGEYEQYFGPGTRLTVT.

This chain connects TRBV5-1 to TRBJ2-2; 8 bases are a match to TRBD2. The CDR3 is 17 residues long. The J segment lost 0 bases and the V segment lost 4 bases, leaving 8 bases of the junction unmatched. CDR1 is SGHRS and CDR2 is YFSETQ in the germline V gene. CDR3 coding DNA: TGCGCCAGCAGCCTCACTCGGGGGGGCCCGAACACCGGGGAGCTGTTTTTT. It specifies CASSLTRGGPNTGELFF. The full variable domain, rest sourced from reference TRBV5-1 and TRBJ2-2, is KAGVTQTPRYLIKTRGQQVTLSCSPISGHRSVSWYQQTPGQGLQFLFEYFSETQRNKGNFPGRFSGRQFSNSRSEMNVSTLELGDSALYLCASSLTRGGPNTGELFFGEGSRLTVL.

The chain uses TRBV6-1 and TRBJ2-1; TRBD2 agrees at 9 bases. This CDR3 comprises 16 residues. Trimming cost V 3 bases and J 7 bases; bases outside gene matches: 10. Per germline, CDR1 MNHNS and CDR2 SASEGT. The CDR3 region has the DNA TGTGCCAGCAGTGAGCGCGGGGGGGCGATCTTGAATGAGCAGTTCTTC. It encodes CASSERGGAILNEQFF.

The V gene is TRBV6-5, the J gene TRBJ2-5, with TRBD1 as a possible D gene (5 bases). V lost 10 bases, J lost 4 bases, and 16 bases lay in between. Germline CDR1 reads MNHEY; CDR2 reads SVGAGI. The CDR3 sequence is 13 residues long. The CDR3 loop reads CATFLQGAETQYF. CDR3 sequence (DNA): TGTGCCACCTTTCTTCAGGGTGCAGAGACCCAGTACTTC.

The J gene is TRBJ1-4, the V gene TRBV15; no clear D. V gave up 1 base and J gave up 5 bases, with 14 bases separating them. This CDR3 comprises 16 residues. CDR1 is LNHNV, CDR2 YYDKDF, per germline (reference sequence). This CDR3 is CATSRVGQAPNEKLFF. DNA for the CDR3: TGTGCCACCAGCAGAGTCGGCCAGGCTCCAAATGAAAAACTGTTTTTT. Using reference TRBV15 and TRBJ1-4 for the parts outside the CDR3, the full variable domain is DAMVIQNPRYQVTQFGKPVTLSCSQTLNHNVMYWYQQKSSQAPKLLFHYYDKDFNNEADTPDNFQSRRPNTSFCFLDIRSPGLGDTAMYLCATSRVGQAPNEKLFFGSGTQLSVL.

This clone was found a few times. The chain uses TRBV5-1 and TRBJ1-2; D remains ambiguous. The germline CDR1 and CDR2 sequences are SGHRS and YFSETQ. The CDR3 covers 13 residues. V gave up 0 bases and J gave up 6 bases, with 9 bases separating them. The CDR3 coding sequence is TGCGCCAGCAGCTTGGTACAGCAGGATGGCTACACCTTC. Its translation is CASSLVQQDGYTF.

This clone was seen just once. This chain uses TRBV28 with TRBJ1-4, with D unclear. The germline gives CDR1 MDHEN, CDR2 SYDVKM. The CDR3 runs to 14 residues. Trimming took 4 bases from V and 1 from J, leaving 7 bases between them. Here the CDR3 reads CASSWSRTNEKLFF. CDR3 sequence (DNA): TGTGCCAGCAGTTGGTCCAGAACTAATGAAAAACTGTTTTTT. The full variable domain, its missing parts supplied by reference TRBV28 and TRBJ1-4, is DVKVTQSSRYLVKRTGEKVFLECVQDMDHENMFWYRQDPGLGLRLIYFSYDVKMKEKGDIPEGYSVSREKKERFSLILESASTNQTSMYLCASSWSRTNEKLFFGSGTQLSVL.

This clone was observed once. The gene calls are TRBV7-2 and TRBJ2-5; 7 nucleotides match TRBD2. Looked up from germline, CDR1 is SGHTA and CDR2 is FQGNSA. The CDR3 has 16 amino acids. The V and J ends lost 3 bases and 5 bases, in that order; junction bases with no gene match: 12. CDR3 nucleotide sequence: TGTGCCAGCAGCTTCGAGGGCGGGGGAGCAATGGAGACCCAGTACTTC. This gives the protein CASSFEGGGAMETQYF.

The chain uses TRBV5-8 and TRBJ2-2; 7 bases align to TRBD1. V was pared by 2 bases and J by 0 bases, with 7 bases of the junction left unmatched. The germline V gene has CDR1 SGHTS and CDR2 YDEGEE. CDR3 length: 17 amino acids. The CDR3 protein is CASSFLGGLSNTGELFF. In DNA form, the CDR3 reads TGTGCCAGCAGCTTTCTAGGGGGCCTTTCGAACACCGGGGAGCTGTTTTTT.

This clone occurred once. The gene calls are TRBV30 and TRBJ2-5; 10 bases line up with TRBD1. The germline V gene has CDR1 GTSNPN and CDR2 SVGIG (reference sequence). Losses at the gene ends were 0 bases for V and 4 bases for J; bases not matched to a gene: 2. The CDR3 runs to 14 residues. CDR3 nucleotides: TGTGCCTGGAGTGTGGGACAGGGGAGAGAGACCCAGTACTTC. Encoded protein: CAWSVGQGRETQYF.

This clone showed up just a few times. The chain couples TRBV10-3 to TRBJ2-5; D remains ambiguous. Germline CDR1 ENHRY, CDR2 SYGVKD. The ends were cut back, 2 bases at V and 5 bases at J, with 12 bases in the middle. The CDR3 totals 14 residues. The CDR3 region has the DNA TGTGCCATCAGTGAGACCGCGAATGCGGAGACCCAGTACTTC. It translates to CAISETANAETQYF.

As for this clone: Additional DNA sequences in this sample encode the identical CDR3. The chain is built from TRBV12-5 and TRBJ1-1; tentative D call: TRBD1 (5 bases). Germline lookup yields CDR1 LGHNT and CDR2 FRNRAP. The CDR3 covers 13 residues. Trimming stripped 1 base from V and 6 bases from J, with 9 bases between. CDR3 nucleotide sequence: TGTGCTAGTGGTTTGGGTCGGGGGGCTGAAGCTTTCTTT. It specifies CASGLGRGAEAFF.

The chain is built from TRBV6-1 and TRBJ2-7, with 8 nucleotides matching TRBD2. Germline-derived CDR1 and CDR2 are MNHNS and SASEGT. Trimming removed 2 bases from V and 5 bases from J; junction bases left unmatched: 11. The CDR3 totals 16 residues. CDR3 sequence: CASSERVPSGGDEQYF. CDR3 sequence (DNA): TGTGCCAGCAGTGAAAGGGTCCCCTCGGGAGGGGACGAGCAGTACTTC.

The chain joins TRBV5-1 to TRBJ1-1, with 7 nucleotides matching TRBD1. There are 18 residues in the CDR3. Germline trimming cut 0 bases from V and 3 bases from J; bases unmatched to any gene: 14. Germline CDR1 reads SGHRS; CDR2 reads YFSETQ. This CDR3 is CASSLGYRGQGRDTEAFF. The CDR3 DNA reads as TGCGCCAGCAGCTTGGGGTATAGGGGGCAAGGCAGGGACACTGAAGCTTTCTTT.

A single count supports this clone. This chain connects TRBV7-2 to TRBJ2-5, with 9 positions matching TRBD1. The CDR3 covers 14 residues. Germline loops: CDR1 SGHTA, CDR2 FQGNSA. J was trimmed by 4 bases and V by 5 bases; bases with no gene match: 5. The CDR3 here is CASSPGQGSETQYF. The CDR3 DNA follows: TGTGCCAGCAGCCCGGGACAGGGCTCAGAGACCCAGTACTTC.

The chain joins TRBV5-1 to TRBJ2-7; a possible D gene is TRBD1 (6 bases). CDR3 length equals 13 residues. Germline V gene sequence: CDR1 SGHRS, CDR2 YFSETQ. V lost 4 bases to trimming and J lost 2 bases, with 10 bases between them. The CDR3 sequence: CASSPDSTYEQYF. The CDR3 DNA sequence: TGCGCCAGCAGCCCGGACAGTACCTACGAGCAGTACTTC.

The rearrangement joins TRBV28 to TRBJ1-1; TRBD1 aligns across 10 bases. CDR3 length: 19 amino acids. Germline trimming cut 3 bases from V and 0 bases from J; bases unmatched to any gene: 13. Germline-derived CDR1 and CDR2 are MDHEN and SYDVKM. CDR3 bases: TGTGCCAGCAGTTTGCCGGGACAGGGGCGAGAGGGCATGAACACTGAAGCTTTCTTT. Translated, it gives CASSLPGQGREGMNTEAFF.

In nucleotides, the CDR3 is TGTGCCAGCAGCCGACAGGGGTTGAACACTGAAGCTTTCTTT. Protein product: CASSRQGLNTEAFF. J is TRBJ1-1 and V is TRBV6-5; 8 bases agree with TRBD1. Trimming at V came to 6 bases and at J to 0 bases, leaving 3 bases not matched to a gene. Germline V gene lookup returns CDR1 MNHEY and CDR2 SVGAGI. This CDR3 has 14 amino acids.

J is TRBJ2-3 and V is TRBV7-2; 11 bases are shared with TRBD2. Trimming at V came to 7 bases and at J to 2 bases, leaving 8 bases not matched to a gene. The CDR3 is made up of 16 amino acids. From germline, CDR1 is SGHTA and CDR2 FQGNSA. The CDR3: CASTLLAGDLTDTQYF. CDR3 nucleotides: TGTGCCAGCACCCTACTAGCGGGGGACCTCACAGATACGCAGTATTTT.